A single sample gave rise to the 16 T cell receptor beta chains below, sequenced in a study of T-cell memory formation after mild COVID-19 (dated by TCRdb to 2020 to 2022). The library was prepared using 5' RACE. Sequencing instrument: Illumina NovaSeq 6000. The public reads were reprocessed in TCRdb via fastp at Q25 and MiXCR, keeping in-frame beta chains. Entries are consolidated by CDR3 protein sequence, retaining the most common genes and DNA. Recorded for this sample are 45,000 or so distinct CDR3 sequences; 6.6% of them occurred a single time. Roughly 0.76% of the sample rests with the top ten. Specimen: PBMCs or a T cell subset sorted from them (not recorded which). Receptor source: an adult who had mild COVID-19 (a few samples of this study predate the infection). The sample titles of this study are shuffled in the database, so cell type and time point are left out.

This sequence joins TRBV7-9 and TRBJ2-5; 8 bases fit TRBD2. The CDR3 spans 15 residues. Losses at the gene ends were 2 bases for V and 1 base for J; bases not matched to a gene: 3. In germline, CDR1 is SEHNR, CDR2 FQNEAQ (reference sequence). The CDR3 here is CASSLTGGLQETQYF. The CDR3, as DNA: TGTGCCAGCAGCTTAACGGGAGGGCTCCAAGAGACCCAGTACTTC.

This clonotype was recorded at least ten times. The chain combines TRBV9 with TRBJ2-1, with 8 bases identical to TRBD1. CDR3 length: 14 amino acids. J was trimmed by 9 bases and V by 4 bases; bases with no gene match: 9. Germline CDR1 reads SGDLS; CDR2 reads YYNGEE. The CDR3 DNA follows: TGTGCCAGCAGCCCTCAGACAGGGGCTCGTGAGCAGTTCTTC. This encodes CASSPQTGAREQFF.

The sample holds a few counts of this clonotype. The V and J genes are TRBV24-1 and TRBJ1-5; the D is unclear. The length of the CDR3 is 12 residues. Trimming shortened V by 3 bases and J by 5 bases, and 4 bases separated the two germline ends. The germline V gene has CDR1 KGHDR and CDR2 SFDVKD. The CDR3 DNA reads TGTGCCACCAGTGATGGTGATCAGCCCCAGCATTTT. As protein: CATSDGDQPQHF.

The chain combines TRBV19 with TRBJ1-1; 12 bases line up with TRBD1. The CDR3 is made up of 13 amino acids. CDR1 and CDR2 (germline): LNHDA, SQIVND (reference sequence). V lost 7 bases and J lost 9; bases outside the gene matches: 6. CDR3 nucleotide sequence: TGTGCCAGTACCGTGGGGACAGGGGGCCAAGCTTTCTTT. Protein sequence: CASTVGTGGQAFF.

In its sample, this clonotype was seen many times. The chain has TRBV2 and TRBJ2-3; TRBD2 is a possible D gene (6 bases). The CDR3 consists of 15 residues. Germline V CDR1 and CDR2: SNHLY, FYNNEI. The ends were cut back, 4 bases at V and 6 bases at J, with 17 bases in the middle. The CDR3 here is CASSGLASPRDTQYF. DNA for the CDR3: TGTGCCAGCAGTGGTCTAGCGTCCCCTCGGGATACGCAGTATTTT.

This clonotype was detected many times. This chain uses TRBV27 with TRBJ2-1; 7 positions match TRBD2. V gave up 7 bases and J gave up 4 bases; unmatched junction bases: 10. The germline V gene has CDR1 MNHEY and CDR2 SMNVEV (reference sequence). The CDR3 covers 15 residues. CDR3 region: CASKLTGGGYNEQFF. The CDR3 region has the DNA TGTGCCAGCAAACTAACGGGGGGTGGTTACAATGAGCAGTTCTTC.

The sample holds many counts of this clonotype. The chain employs TRBV5-1 and TRBJ1-4, with a weak D call TRBD1 (5 bases). V lost 4 bases and J lost 5, with 12 bases in between. The germline CDR1 and CDR2 sequences are SGHRS and YFSETQ. The CDR3 covers 14 residues. For the CDR3, the DNA is TGCGCCAGCAGCCTTATGGGGGGAAATGAAAAACTGTTTTTT. Its translation is CASSLMGGNEKLFF.

This clonotype was seen ten or more times. This sequence joins TRBV20-1 and TRBJ2-3, with TRBD2 identical over 7 bases. Germline CDR1 and CDR2: DFQATT and SNEGSKA (reference sequence). There are 15 residues in the CDR3. With V trimmed by 0 bases and J by 5 bases, 8 bases remained unmatched. The CDR3 bases are TGCAGTGCTAGAGATCCACACAGCGGGATAGATACGCAGTATTTT. It translates to CSARDPHSGIDTQYF.

This chain links TRBV7-9 with TRBJ2-1; D not certain. CDR3 length equals 15 residues. Germline V CDR1 and CDR2: SEHNR, FQNEAQ (reference sequence). Between the trimmed V and J ends, which lost 5 bases and 4 bases, there was a span of 15 bases. The CDR3 protein is CASSPLGVRYNEQFF. CDR3 nucleotides: TGTGCCAGCAGCCCACTCGGAGTACGGTACAATGAGCAGTTCTTC. Drawing the rest from reference TRBV7-9 and TRBJ2-1, the complete variable domain is DTGVSQNPRHKITKRGQNVTFRCDPISEHNRLYWYRQTLGQGPEFLTYFQNEAQLEKSRLLSDRFSAERPKGSFSTLEIQRTEQGDSAMYLCASSPLGVRYNEQFFGPGTRLTVL.

CDR3 sequence (DNA): TGTGCCAGCAGTTACCCCGCGGGGAGGGGCGCTGAAGCTTTCTTT. It translates to CASSYPAGRGAEAFF. The chain joins TRBV6-6 to TRBJ1-1, with D possibly matching TRBD1 (5 bases). Germline loops: CDR1 MNHNY, CDR2 SVGAGI (reference sequence). CDR3 length: 15 residues. Trimming removed 2 bases at V and 6 bases at J, with 16 bases between.

This clonotype has at least ten counts. The chain couples TRBV7-3 to TRBJ2-7; D is unclear. From germline, CDR1 is SGHTA and CDR2 FQGTGA. V was clipped by 5 bases and J by 0 bases, with 11 bases between them. This CDR3 spans 14 amino acids. The CDR3 DNA sequence: TGTGCCAGCAGCCCCCTCCCGATCTCCTACGAGCAGTACTTC. Its protein is CASSPLPISYEQYF.

This clonotype is medium-sized within its sample. The chain is built from TRBV7-8 and TRBJ2-1; D possibly corresponds to TRBD2 (6 bases). The ends were cut back, 6 bases at V and 0 bases at J, with 12 bases in the middle. In germline, CDR1 is SGHVS, CDR2 FQNEAQ. CDR3 size: 15 residues. CDR3: CASSSVGGSYNEQFF. The DNA of the CDR3 is TGTGCCAGCAGTTCCGTGGGAGGCTCCTACAATGAGCAGTTCTTC.

The chain carries TRBV3-1 and TRBJ1-2; the match to TRBD1 covers 9 bases. Germline values: CDR1 LGHDT, CDR2 YNNKEL (reference sequence). This CDR3 is built from 15 residues. V lost 5 bases, J lost 2 bases, and 6 bases stayed unmatched. The CDR3 nucleotides are TGTGCCAGCAGCGCGCACAGGGGGCGGAACTATGGCTACACCTTC. As protein: CASSAHRGRNYGYTF.

The CDR3 protein is CASSVTGHTDTQYF. In DNA, the CDR3 is TGTGCCAGCAGCGTAACGGGCCACACAGATACGCAGTATTTT. V is TRBV9 and J is TRBJ2-3; D gene unclear. Germline CDR1 SGDLS, CDR2 YYNGEE. The V end lost 1 base, the J end lost 2 bases, and 8 bases lay between the germline ends. This CDR3 has 14 residues.

This clonotype was observed many times. This chain links TRBV30 with TRBJ2-7; TRBD2 might be the D (7 bases). CDR3 length: 15 amino acids. The V end was cut by 1 base, the J end by 4 bases, with 17 bases between. CDR1 and CDR2 from the germline V gene are GTSNPN and SVGIG (reference sequence). CDR3 nucleotides: TGTGCCTGGAGTGAAGGTTCGGGGGGCCAGTACGAGCAGTACTTC. This sequence encodes CAWSEGSGGQYEQYF.

This clonotype has a count of ten or more. The chain has TRBV18 and TRBJ1-2; D call uncertain. V lost 0 bases, J lost 10 bases, and 15 bases lay in between. The CDR3 loop spans 14 amino acids. The germline V gene has CDR1 KGHSH and CDR2 LQKENI. The CDR3 nucleotides are TGTGCCAGCTCACCACCGGTCAGCAGCACCTTCTACACCTTC. It specifies CASSPPVSSTFYTF.